The following is a T cell receptor beta chain sequence with its context. Its antigen is undetermined. Healthy bone marrow donors formed the donor group. The data derive from a study of cytomegalovirus exposure and HLA in healthy donors. Study-wide results and limits: The study assumed roughly uniform donor sequencing depth for presence/absence analyses. TCR beta V- and J-gene trimming was later associated with a missense DCLRE1C variant. Researchers catalogued approximately 170 TCR beta chains as cytomegalovirus-associated.

PCR employed 60 Vbeta and 13 Jbeta primers. Assay used: immunoSEQ multiplex PCR; TCRdb lists only in-frame clones, some missing. There are some 180,000 clones in the sample; about four fifths occur only once, and 11% to 15% lies in the top ten. The CDR3 loop spans 17 amino acids. Germline V gives CDR1 LGHNA, CDR2 YSLEER. V was pared by 0 bases and J by 8 bases, with 13 bases of the junction left unmatched. The chain employs TRBV4-3 and TRBJ2-1, with TRBD2 matching over 7 bases. Source material: PBMCs. This receptor was taken from a woman aged 30 to 39 in good health and CMV-seropositive. This CDR3 is CASSQESSAGPTHEQFF. Written as DNA, the CDR3 is TGCGCCAGCAGCCAAGAAAGTTCAGCGGGACCAACCCATGAGCAGTTCTTC.